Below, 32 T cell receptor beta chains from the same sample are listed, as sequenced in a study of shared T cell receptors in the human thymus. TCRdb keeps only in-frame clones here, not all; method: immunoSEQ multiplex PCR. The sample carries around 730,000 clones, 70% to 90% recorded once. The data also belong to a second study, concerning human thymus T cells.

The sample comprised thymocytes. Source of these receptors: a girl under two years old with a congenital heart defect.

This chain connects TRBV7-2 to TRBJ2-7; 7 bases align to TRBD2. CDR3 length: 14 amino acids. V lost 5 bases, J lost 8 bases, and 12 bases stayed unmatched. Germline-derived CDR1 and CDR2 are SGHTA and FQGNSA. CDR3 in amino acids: CASSPRLALNKQYF. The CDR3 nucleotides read TGTGCCAGCAGCCCCAGACTAGCTTTAAACAAGCAGTACTTC.

The CDR3 loop is CASSLDMGQTSDYGYTF. The CDR3 nucleotides read TGCGCCAGCAGCTTGGACATGGGACAAACTTCGGACTATGGCTACACCTTC. The rearrangement links TRBV5-1 to TRBJ1-2; weak D call: TRBD1 (6 bases). Germline V gene sequence: CDR1 SGHRS, CDR2 YFSETQ. The CDR3 runs 17 residues. Trimming shortened V by 0 bases and J by 3 bases, and 18 bases separated the two germline ends. Full variable domain (outside the CDR3, taken from reference TRBV5-1 and TRBJ1-2): KAGVTQTPRYLIKTRGQQVTLSCSPISGHRSVSWYQQTPGQGLQFLFEYFSETQRNKGNFPGRFSGRQFSNSRSEMNVSTLELGDSALYLCASSLDMGQTSDYGYTFGSGTRLTVV.

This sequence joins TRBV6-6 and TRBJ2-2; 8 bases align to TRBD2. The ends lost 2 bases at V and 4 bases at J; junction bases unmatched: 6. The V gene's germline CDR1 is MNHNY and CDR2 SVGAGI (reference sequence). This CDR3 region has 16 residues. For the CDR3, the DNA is TGTGCCAGCAGTTACGCCGGGGGGGGCCCCACCGGGGAGCTGTTTTTT. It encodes CASSYAGGGPTGELFF.

CDR3 protein: CASEDRGYGYTF. The CDR3 nucleotides are TGTGCCAGCGAAGACCGGGGGTATGGCTACACCTTC. The chain employs TRBV28 and TRBJ1-2, with D maybe TRBD1 (5 bases). Germline V gene data show CDR1 as MDHEN and CDR2 as SYDVKM. The CDR3 loop spans 12 amino acids. Trimming pared 8 bases from V and 5 bases from J, leaving 12 bases between.

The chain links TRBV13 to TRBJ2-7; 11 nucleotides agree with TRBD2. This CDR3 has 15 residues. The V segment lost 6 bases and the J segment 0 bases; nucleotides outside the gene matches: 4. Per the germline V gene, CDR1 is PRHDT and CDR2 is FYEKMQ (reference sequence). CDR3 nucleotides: TGTGCCAGCAGACGACTAGCGGGGCGCTCCTACGAGCAGTACTTC. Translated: CASRRLAGRSYEQYF.

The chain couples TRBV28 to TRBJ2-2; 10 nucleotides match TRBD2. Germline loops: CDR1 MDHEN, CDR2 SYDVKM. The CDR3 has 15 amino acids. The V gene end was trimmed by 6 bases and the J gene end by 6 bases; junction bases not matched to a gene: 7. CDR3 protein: CASRASGGDSGELFF. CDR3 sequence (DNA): TGTGCCAGCAGGGCTAGCGGGGGAGATTCCGGGGAGCTGTTTTTT.

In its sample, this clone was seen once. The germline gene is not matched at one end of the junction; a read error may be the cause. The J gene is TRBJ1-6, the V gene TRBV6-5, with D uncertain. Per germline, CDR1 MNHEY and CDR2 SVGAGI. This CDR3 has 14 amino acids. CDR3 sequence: CASRQRHGTGRRYF. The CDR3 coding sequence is TGTGCCAGCAGACAACGACACGGAACGGGGAGACGTTACTTT.

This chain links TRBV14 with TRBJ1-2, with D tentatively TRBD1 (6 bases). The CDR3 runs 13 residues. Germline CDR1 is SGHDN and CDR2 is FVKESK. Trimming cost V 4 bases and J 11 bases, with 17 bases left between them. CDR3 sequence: CASSLCPRDKYTF. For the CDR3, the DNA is TGTGCCAGCAGCCTTTGTCCCCGGGACAAGTACACCTTC.

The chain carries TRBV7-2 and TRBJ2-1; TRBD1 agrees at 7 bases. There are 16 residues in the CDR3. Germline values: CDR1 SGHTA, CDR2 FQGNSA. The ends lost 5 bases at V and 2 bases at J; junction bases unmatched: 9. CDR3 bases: TGTGCCAGCAGCCCCGACGGGACAGAACCCTACAATGAGCAGTTCTTC. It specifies CASSPDGTEPYNEQFF.

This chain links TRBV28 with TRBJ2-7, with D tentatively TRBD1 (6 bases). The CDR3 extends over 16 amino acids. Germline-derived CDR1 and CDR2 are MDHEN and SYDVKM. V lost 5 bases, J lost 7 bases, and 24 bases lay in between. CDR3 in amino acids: CASSLKQGSYVPEQYF. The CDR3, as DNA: TGTGCCAGCAGTCTCAAACAGGGATCCTACGTCCCGGAGCAGTACTTC.

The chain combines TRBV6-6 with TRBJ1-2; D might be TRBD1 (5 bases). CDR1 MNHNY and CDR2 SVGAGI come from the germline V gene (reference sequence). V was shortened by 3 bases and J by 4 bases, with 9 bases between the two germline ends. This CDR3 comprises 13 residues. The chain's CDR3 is CASSYGDSYGYTF. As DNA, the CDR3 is TGTGCCAGCAGTTATGGAGACAGCTATGGCTACACCTTC.

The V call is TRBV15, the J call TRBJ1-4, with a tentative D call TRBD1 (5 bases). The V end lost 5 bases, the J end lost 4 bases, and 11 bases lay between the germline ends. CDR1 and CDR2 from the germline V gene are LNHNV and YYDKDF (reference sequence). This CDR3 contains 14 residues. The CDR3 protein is CATSPTENNEKLFF. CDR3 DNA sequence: TGTGCCACCAGCCCGACAGAGAATAATGAAAAACTGTTTTTT. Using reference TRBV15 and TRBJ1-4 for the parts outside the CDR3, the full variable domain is DAMVIQNPRYQVTQFGKPVTLSCSQTLNHNVMYWYQQKSSQAPKLLFHYYDKDFNNEADTPDNFQSRRPNTSFCFLDIRSPGLGDTAMYLCATSPTENNEKLFFGSGTQLSVL.

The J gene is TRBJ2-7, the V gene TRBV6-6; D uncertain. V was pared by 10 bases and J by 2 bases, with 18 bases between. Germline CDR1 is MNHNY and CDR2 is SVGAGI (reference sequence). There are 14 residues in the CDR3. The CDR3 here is CATKSPSGPYEQYF. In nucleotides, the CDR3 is TGTGCCACCAAATCGCCGTCGGGTCCCTACGAGCAGTACTTC.

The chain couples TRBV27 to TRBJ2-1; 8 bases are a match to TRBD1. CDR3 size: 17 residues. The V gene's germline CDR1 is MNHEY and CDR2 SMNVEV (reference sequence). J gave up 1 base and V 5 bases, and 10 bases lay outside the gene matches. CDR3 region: CASSKLRQGRSYNEQFF. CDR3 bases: TGTGCCAGCAGTAAATTGAGACAGGGGAGGTCCTACAATGAGCAGTTCTTC.

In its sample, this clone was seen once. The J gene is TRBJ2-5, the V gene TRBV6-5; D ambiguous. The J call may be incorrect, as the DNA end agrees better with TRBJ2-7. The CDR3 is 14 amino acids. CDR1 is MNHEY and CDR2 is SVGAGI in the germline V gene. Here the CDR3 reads CASRQWKESYEQYF. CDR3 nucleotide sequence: TGTGCCAGCAGACAATGGAAGGAGTCCTACGAGCAGTACTTC.

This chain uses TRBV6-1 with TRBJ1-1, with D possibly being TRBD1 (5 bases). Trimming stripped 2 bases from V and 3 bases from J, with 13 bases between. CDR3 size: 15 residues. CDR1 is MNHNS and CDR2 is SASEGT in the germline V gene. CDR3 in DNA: TGTGCCAGCAGTGAAAGGGGCCTTGGGCACACTGAAGCTTTCTTT. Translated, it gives CASSERGLGHTEAFF.

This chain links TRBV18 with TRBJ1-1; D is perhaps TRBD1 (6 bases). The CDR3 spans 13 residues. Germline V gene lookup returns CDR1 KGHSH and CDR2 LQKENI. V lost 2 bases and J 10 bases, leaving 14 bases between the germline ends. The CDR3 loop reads CASSPEEIGGAFF. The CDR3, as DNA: TGTGCCAGCTCACCAGAGGAGATAGGGGGAGCTTTCTTT.

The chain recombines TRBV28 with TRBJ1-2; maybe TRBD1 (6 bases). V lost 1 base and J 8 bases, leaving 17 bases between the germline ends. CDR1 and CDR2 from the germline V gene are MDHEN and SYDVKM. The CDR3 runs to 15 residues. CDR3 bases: TGTGCCAGCAGTTTATTCCCCACAGGGACTAACGGCTACACCTTC. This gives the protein CASSLFPTGTNGYTF.

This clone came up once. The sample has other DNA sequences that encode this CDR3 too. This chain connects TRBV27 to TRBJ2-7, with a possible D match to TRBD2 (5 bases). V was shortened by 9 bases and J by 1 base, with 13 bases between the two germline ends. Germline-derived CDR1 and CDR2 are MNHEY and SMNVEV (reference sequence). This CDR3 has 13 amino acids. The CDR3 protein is CASSLTGSYEQYF. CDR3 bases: TGTGCCAGTAGTCTCACGGGGTCCTACGAGCAGTACTTC.

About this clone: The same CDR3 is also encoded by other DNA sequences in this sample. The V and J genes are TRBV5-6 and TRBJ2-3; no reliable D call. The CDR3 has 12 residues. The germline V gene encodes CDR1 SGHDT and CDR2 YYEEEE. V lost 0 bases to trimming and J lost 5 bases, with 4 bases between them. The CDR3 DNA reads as TGTGCCAGCAGCTTGGCGGTAGATACGCAGTATTTT. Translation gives CASSLAVDTQYF.

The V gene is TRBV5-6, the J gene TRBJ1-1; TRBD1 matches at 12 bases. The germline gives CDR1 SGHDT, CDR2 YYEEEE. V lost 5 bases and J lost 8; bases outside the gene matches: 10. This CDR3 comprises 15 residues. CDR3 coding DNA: TGTGCCAGCAGGACCGGGACAGGGGGCGAATGGGAAGCTTTCTTT. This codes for CASRTGTGGEWEAFF.

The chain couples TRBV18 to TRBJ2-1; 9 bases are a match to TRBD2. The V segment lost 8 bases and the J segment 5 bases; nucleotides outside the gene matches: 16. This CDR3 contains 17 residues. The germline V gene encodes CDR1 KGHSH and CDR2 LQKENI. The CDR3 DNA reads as TGTGCCAGCCAGGGGGAGTTGAGCGGGGGGACAAACAATGAGCAGTTCTTC. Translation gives CASQGELSGGTNNEQFF.

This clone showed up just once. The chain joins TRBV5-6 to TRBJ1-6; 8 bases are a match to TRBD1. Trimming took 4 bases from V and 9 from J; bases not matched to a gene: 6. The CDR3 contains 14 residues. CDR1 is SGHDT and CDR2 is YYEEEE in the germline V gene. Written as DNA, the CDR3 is TGTGCCAGCAGCACGGACAGGGTGGCTTCACCCCTCCACTTT. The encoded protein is CASSTDRVASPLHF.

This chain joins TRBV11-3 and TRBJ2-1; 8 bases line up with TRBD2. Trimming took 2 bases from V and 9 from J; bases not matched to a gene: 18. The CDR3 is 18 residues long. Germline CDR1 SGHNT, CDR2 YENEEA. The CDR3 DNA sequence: TGTGCCAGCAGCTTAAGACTAGCGAGCTGGCCTGTACTGGGTGAGCAGTTCTTC. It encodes CASSLRLASWPVLGEQFF.

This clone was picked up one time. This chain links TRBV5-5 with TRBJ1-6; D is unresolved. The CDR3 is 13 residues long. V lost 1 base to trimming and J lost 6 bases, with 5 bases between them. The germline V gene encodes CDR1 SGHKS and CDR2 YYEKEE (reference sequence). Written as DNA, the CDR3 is TGTGCCAGCAGCTTGACTGGTAATTCACCCCTCCACTTT. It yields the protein CASSLTGNSPLHF. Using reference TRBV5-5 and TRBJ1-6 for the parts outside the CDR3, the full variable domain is DAGVTQSPTHLIKTRGQQVTLRCSPISGHKSVSWYQQVLGQGPQFIFQYYEKEERGRGNFPDRFSARQFPNYSSELNVNALLLGDSALYLCASSLTGNSPLHFGNGTRLTVT.

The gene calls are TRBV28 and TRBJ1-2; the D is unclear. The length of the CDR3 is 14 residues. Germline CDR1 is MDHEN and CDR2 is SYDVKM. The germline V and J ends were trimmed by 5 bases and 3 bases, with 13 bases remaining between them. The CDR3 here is CASSHLGRDYGYTF. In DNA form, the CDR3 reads TGTGCCAGCAGTCACCTAGGCAGAGACTATGGCTACACCTTC.

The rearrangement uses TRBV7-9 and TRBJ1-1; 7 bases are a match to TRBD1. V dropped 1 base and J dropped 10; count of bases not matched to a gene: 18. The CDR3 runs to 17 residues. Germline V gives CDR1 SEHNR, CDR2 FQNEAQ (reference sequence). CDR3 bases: TGTGCCAGCAGCTTAGTCGAAGGACAGGAAATATCTATGGGAGCTTTCTTT. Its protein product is CASSLVEGQEISMGAFF.

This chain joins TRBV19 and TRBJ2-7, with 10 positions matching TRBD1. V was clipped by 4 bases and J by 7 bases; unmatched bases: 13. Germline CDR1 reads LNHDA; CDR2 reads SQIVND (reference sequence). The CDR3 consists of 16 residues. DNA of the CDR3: TGTGCCAGTAGTACCCGGGACAGGGGAGGGACTAAGGAGCAGTACTTC. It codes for CASSTRDRGGTKEQYF.

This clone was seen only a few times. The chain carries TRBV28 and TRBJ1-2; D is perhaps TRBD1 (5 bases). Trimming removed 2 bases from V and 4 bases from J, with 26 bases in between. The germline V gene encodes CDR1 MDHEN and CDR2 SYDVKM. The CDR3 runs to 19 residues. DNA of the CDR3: TGTGCCAGCAGTTTAGGGTACAGATACAGCGGGGGGAACCCCTATGGCTACACCTTC. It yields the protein CASSLGYRYSGGNPYGYTF.

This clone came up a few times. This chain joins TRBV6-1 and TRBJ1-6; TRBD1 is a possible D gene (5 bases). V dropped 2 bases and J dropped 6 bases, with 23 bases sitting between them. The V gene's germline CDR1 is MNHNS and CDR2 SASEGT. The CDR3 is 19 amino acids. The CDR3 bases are TGTGCCAGCAGTGAATCATCATTTGGAGGGGTCCGGATTAATTCACCCCTCCACTTT. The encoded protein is CASSESSFGGVRINSPLHF.

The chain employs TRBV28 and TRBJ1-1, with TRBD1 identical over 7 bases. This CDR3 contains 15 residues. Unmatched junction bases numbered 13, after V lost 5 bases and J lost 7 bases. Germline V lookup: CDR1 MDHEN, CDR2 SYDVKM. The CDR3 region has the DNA TGTGCCAGCAGTCACAGGGGCAGGGAGACCGATGAAGCTTTCTTT. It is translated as CASSHRGRETDEAFF.

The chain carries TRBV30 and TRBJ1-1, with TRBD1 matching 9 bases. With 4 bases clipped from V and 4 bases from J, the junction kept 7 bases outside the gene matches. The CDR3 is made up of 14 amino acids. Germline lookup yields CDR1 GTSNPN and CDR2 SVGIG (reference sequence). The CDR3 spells CAWTTGQGCTEAFF. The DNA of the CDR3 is TGTGCCTGGACTACTGGACAGGGGTGCACTGAAGCTTTCTTT.